Shown below are 26 T cell receptor beta chains from a single sample sequenced in a study of blood T cell repertoires in COVID-19. Sequencing was performed with immunoSEQ multiplex PCR; in TCRdb, only in-frame clones are kept and a portion is missing. The sample contains some 420,000 clones, around 87% of which appear only once. What was sequenced was PBMCs or T cells enriched from blood (not recorded which). The receptors were gathered from a man aged 30 to 45 who had recovered from COVID-19.

Regarding this clone: This CDR3 is also generated by other DNA sequences in the sample. The chain combines TRBV10-3 with TRBJ2-5; maybe TRBD2 (5 bases). Germline assignment: CDR1 ENHRY and CDR2 SYGVKD. This CDR3 has 13 amino acids. Trimming pared 0 bases from V and 5 bases from J, leaving 7 bases between. The CDR3, as DNA: TGTGCCATCAGTGAGTCTAGAGGGGAGACCCAGTACTTC. This codes for CAISESRGETQYF.

The gene calls are TRBV3-1 (or the pseudogene TRBV3-2) and TRBJ1-5; TRBD1 matches 7 bases. The V gene's germline CDR1 is LGHDT and CDR2 YNNKEL (reference sequence). After removal of 4 bases from V and 5 bases from J, the junction contained 5 bases not matched to a gene. The CDR3 length is 14 residues. The CDR3 DNA follows: TGTGCCAGCAGCCCTAAGCAGGGGGATCAGCCCCAGCATTTT. Translated: CASSPKQGDQPQHF.

The chain couples TRBV18 to TRBJ2-7, with TRBD1 as a possible D gene (7 bases). V dropped 5 bases and J dropped 4 bases, with 15 bases sitting between them. The V gene's germline CDR1 is KGHSH and CDR2 LQKENI. This CDR3 spans 14 amino acids. The CDR3 DNA is TGTGCCAGCTCAGGGGCCAGGGGGACTTACGAGCAGTACTTC. Its translation: CASSGARGTYEQYF.

The chain uses TRBV7-3 and TRBJ2-7, with D possibly being TRBD1 (6 bases). Per the germline V gene, CDR1 is SGHTA and CDR2 is FQGTGA. This CDR3 spans 15 amino acids. Trimming left V 0 bases short and J 3 bases short, with 12 bases between. The CDR3 region is CASSLTFGRGYEQYF. The CDR3 DNA reads as TGTGCCAGCAGCTTAACCTTTGGCAGGGGCTACGAGCAGTACTTC.

The rearrangement uses TRBV19 and TRBJ1-3; a weak D match, TRBD1 (6 bases). CDR1 and CDR2 (germline): LNHDA, SQIVND (reference sequence). The CDR3 contains 14 residues. Trimming took off 10 bases at V and 2 bases at J, with 15 bases between the two ends. The CDR3 sequence: CATANRVAGNTIYF. CDR3 DNA: TGTGCCACTGCTAACAGGGTAGCTGGAAACACCATATATTTT.

The chain is built from TRBV28 and TRBJ1-5, with D perhaps matching TRBD1 (6 bases). The CDR3 has 16 residues. Germline V gives CDR1 MDHEN, CDR2 SYDVKM. Deletions cut 5 bases from V and 6 bases from J, with 20 bases between. The CDR3 DNA follows: TGTGCCAGCAGTACGTCCGGGACACGAACGGGTCAGCCCCAGCATTTT. It codes for CASSTSGTRTGQPQHF.

This chain links TRBV28 with TRBJ1-5, with D possibly matching TRBD1 (5 bases). Germline values: CDR1 MDHEN, CDR2 SYDVKM. The CDR3 runs 12 residues. Trimming pared 6 bases from V and 7 bases from J, leaving 10 bases between. CDR3 loop: CASRSGRQPQHF. Here the CDR3 DNA reads TGTGCCAGCAGGTCAGGGCGGCAGCCCCAGCATTTT.

This clone was found once. The J gene is TRBJ2-2, the V gene TRBV6-4, with 7 bases that match TRBD1. This CDR3 is built from 17 residues. V was pared by 0 bases and J by 2 bases, with 6 bases of the junction left unmatched. From germline, CDR1 is MRHNA and CDR2 SNTAGT. The CDR3 sequence: CASSDSSGTANTGELFF. The CDR3 DNA follows: TGTGCCAGCAGTGACTCCTCCGGGACAGCTAACACCGGGGAGCTGTTTTTT.

The V gene is TRBV7-9, the J gene TRBJ1-5; 12 bases are shared with TRBD1. This CDR3 region has 16 residues. CDR1 is SEHNR, CDR2 FQNEAQ, per germline (reference sequence). V dropped 5 bases and J dropped 6; count of bases not matched to a gene: 8. In DNA form, the CDR3 reads TGTGCCAGCAGCCGTGGGACAGGGGGCTCCCGTCAGCCCCAGCATTTT. It specifies CASSRGTGGSRQPQHF.

The rearrangement uses TRBV14 and TRBJ2-1; D is perhaps TRBD2 (5 bases). CDR1 is SGHDN, CDR2 FVKESK, per germline. The CDR3 contains 14 residues. Trimming removed 4 bases at V and 9 bases at J, with 16 bases between. In nucleotides, the CDR3 is TGTGCCAGCAGCCCCCCGCTAGCTGGTCGTGAGCAGTTCTTC. Encoded protein: CASSPPLAGREQFF.

J is TRBJ2-1 and V is TRBV7-2; unclear D gene. The CDR3 contains 11 residues. Germline V CDR1 and CDR2: SGHTA, FQGNSA. V was shortened by 2 bases and J by 9 bases, with 5 bases between the two germline ends. The DNA of the CDR3 is TGTGCCAGCAGCTTATATATTGAGCAGTTCTTC. Amino acid sequence: CASSLYIEQFF.

The chain recombines TRBV7-9 with TRBJ1-5; D gene unclear. CDR1 and CDR2 (germline): SEHNR, FQNEAQ (reference sequence). The CDR3 length is 14 residues. V lost 4 bases to trimming and J lost 3 bases, with 10 bases between them. CDR3 loop: CASSSSPPNQPQHF. DNA for the CDR3: TGTGCCAGCAGCTCTAGCCCGCCCAATCAGCCCCAGCATTTT. Full variable domain (remainder filled in from reference TRBV7-9 and TRBJ1-5): DTGVSQNPRHKITKRGQNVTFRCDPISEHNRLYWYRQTLGQGPEFLTYFQNEAQLEKSRLLSDRFSAERPKGSFSTLEIQRTEQGDSAMYLCASSSSPPNQPQHFGDGTRLSIL.

This clone was observed a handful of times. Germline is not matched at one junction end, which may reflect a read error. The rearrangement uses TRBV6-5 and TRBJ1-4; no definite D call. Germline values: CDR1 MNHEY, CDR2 SVGAGI. There are 13 residues in the CDR3. The CDR3 protein is CASSTAYRERLFF. CDR3 in DNA: TGTGCCAGCAGTACGGCTTACAGAGAAAGACTGTTTTTT.

V usage is TRBV19 and J usage is TRBJ1-1, with no clear D. V gave up 3 bases and J gave up 6 bases, with 11 bases separating them. CDR1 is LNHDA and CDR2 is SQIVND in the germline V gene (reference sequence). The CDR3 length is 13 residues. The CDR3 DNA is TGTGCCAGTAGTATCACGGTACTGGCTGAAGCTTTCTTT. Amino acid sequence: CASSITVLAEAFF.

The genes are TRBV28 and TRBJ1-1; TRBD1 is a possible D gene (6 bases). This CDR3 spans 14 amino acids. Germline V gene sequence: CDR1 MDHEN, CDR2 SYDVKM. Trimming left V 1 base short and J 5 bases short, with 11 bases between. As DNA, the CDR3 is TGTGCCAGCAGTTTATTGGGGGCGCGGACTGAAGCTTTCTTT. Protein product: CASSLLGARTEAFF.

This clone showed up just once. V and J are TRBV6-5 and TRBJ1-2, with D tentatively TRBD1 (5 bases). This CDR3 is 14 amino acids long. The V and J ends lost 6 bases and 4 bases respectively, with 15 bases between them. CDR1 and CDR2 (germline): MNHEY, SVGAGI. The CDR3 DNA reads TGTGCCAGCAGGAGAAACGGCAGGGCCTATGGCTACACCTTC. Amino acid sequence: CASRRNGRAYGYTF.

CDR3 DNA sequence: TGTGCCAGCAGTTTATATCAGGGTGTGAACACTGAAGCTTTCTTT. Translated: CASSLYQGVNTEAFF. The rearrangement links TRBV28 to TRBJ1-1; TRBD1 might be the D (5 bases). V lost 1 base, J lost 0 bases, and 9 bases lay in between. Germline CDR1 reads MDHEN; CDR2 reads SYDVKM. The CDR3 has 15 amino acids.

This chain uses TRBV29-1 with TRBJ2-1; 12 bases are a match to TRBD2. CDR3 length: 19 amino acids. The V gene's germline CDR1 is SQVTM and CDR2 ANQGSEA. The ends lost 4 bases at V and 4 bases at J; junction bases unmatched: 17. The CDR3 DNA sequence: TGCAGCGTTGCCGGGACAGCCTGGCTAGCGGGAGGGTCTTACAATGAGCAGTTCTTC. The encoded protein is CSVAGTAWLAGGSYNEQFF.

This clone was seen a single time. The rearrangement links TRBV29-1 to TRBJ2-7; TRBD1 matches at 9 bases. There are 13 residues in the CDR3. The ends lost 5 bases at V and 2 bases at J; junction bases unmatched: 4. Germline V gene data show CDR1 as SQVTM and CDR2 as ANQGSEA. CDR3 coding DNA: TGCAGCGTTATGACAGGGGGGCCCTACGAGCAGTACTTC. It encodes CSVMTGGPYEQYF.

On this clone: At the DNA level, this CDR3 is encoded by other sequences in the same sample as well. The chain joins TRBV18 to TRBJ2-2; 10 bases are a match to TRBD1. V gave up 3 bases and J gave up 5 bases; unmatched junction bases: 0. CDR3 length: 14 residues. Germline V gene lookup returns CDR1 KGHSH and CDR2 LQKENI. The CDR3 is CASSPGQGTGELFF. In nucleotides, the CDR3 is TGTGCCAGCTCACCGGGACAGGGGACCGGGGAGCTGTTTTTT.

This chain links TRBV7-9 with TRBJ2-1; 11 bases align to TRBD2. V dropped 5 bases and J dropped 6; count of bases not matched to a gene: 12. The CDR3 length is 17 residues. Germline values: CDR1 SEHNR, CDR2 FQNEAQ (reference sequence). The CDR3, as DNA: TGTGCCAGCAGCGCCGGGACTAGCGGAGCCTTGGTCAATGAGCAGTTCTTC. The encoded protein is CASSAGTSGALVNEQFF.

The CDR3 spells CASTPTSGQAGNTIYF. The CDR3 bases are TGCGCCAGCACCCCTACGTCGGGACAAGCTGGAAACACCATATATTTT. This chain links TRBV10-2 with TRBJ1-3; D might be TRBD1 (6 bases). V lost 7 bases, J lost 2 bases, and 18 bases lay in between. CDR1 WSHSY and CDR2 SAAADI come from the germline V gene. The CDR3 is 16 amino acids.

This chain joins TRBV7-6 and TRBJ2-5, with D maybe TRBD1 (6 bases). Per germline, CDR1 SGHVS and CDR2 FNYEAQ. This CDR3 spans 14 amino acids. V was shortened by 1 base and J by 9 bases, with 15 bases between the two germline ends. CDR3 sequence: CASSLERISGAQYF. The CDR3 DNA is TGTGCCAGCAGCTTAGAAAGGATCTCAGGGGCCCAGTACTTC.

In the case of this clone: Other DNA sequences in the same sample also yield this CDR3. V and J are TRBV2 and TRBJ1-1, with D hard to call. The germline V and J ends were trimmed by 9 bases and 1 base, with 6 bases remaining between them. The germline V gene encodes CDR1 SNHLY and CDR2 FYNNEI. CDR3 length equals 11 residues. The chain's CDR3 is CASTANTEAFF. The DNA of the CDR3 is TGTGCCAGTACTGCGAACACTGAAGCTTTCTTT.

This chain uses TRBV3-1 (or the pseudogene TRBV3-2) with TRBJ2-2, with 7 bases fitting TRBD2. Germline V gene lookup returns CDR1 LGHDT and CDR2 YNNKEL (reference sequence). There are 14 residues in the CDR3. Trimming took 1 base from V and 5 from J; bases not matched to a gene: 1. CDR3: CASSQGTSTGELFF. The CDR3 nucleotides read TGTGCCAGCAGCCAAGGGACTAGTACCGGGGAGCTGTTTTTT.

The chain recombines TRBV7-8 with TRBJ2-3; the D gene is possibly TRBD2 (6 bases). The V end lost 7 bases, the J end lost 4 bases, and 9 bases lay between the germline ends. This CDR3 region has 12 residues. Germline V gene sequence: CDR1 SGHVS, CDR2 FQNEAQ. The CDR3 is CASIGSSDTQYF. The CDR3 nucleotides are TGTGCCAGCATCGGGAGTTCAGATACGCAGTATTTT.